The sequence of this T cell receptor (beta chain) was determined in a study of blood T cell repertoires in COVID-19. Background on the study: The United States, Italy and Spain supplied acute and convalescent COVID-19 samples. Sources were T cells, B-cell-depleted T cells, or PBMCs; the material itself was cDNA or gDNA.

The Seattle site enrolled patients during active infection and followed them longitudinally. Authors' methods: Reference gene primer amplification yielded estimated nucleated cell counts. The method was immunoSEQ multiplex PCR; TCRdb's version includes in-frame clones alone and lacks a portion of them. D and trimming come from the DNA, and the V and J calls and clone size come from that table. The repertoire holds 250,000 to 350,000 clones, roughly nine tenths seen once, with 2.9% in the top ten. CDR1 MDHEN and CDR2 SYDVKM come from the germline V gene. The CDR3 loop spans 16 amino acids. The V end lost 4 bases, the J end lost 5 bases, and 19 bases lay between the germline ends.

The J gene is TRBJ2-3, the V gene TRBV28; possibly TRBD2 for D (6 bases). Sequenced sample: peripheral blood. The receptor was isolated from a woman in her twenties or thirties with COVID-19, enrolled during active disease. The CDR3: CASSSLPGLGGDTQYF. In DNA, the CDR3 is TGTGCCAGCAGTTCCTTACCGGGGTTGGGGGGAGATACGCAGTATTTT.